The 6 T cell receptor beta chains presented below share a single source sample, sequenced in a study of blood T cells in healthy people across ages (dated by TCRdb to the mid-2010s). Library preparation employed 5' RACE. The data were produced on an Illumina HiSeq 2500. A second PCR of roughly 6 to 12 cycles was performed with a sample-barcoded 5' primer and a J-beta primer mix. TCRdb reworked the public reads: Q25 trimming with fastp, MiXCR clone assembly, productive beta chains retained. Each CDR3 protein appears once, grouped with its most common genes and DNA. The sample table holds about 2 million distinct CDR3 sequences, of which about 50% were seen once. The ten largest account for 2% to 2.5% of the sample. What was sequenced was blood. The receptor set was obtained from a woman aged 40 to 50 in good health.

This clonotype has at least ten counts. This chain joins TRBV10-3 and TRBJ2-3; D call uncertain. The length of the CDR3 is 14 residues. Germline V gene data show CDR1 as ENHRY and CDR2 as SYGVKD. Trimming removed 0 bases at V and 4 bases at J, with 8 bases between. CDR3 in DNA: TGTGCCATCAGTGAGTCTAATAGAGCAGATACGCAGTATTTT. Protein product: CAISESNRADTQYF.

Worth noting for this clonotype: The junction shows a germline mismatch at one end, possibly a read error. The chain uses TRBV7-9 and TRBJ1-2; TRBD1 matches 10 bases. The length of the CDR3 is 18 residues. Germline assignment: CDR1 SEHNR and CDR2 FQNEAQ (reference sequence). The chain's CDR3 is CASSETGTGESLGYSYTF. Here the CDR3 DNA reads TGTGCCAGCAGCGAGACCGGGACAGGGGAGTCCCTTGGCTATAGCTACACCTTC.

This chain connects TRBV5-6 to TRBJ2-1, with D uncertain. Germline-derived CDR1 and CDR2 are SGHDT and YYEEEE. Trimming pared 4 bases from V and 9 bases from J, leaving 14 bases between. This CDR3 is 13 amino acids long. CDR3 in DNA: TGTGCCAGCAGCGCAGTTCTGTCGAGTGAGCAGTTCTTC. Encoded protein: CASSAVLSSEQFF.

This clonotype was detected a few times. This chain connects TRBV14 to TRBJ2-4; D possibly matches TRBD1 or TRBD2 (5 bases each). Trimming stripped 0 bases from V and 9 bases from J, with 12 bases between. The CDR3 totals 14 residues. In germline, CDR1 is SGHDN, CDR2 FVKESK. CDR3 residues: CASSQESRESIQYF. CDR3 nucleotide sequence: TGTGCCAGCAGCCAAGAGAGCAGGGAGAGCATTCAGTACTTC.

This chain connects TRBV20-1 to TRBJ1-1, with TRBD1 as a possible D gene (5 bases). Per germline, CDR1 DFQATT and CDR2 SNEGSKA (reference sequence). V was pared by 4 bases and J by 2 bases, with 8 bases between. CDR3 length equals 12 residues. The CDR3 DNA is TGCAGTGCTACACAGGCTAACACTGAAGCTTTCTTT. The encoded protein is CSATQANTEAFF.

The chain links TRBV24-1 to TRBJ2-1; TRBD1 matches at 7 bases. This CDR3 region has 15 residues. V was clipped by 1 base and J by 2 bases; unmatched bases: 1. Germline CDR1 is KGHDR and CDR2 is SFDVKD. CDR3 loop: CATSDFGTAYNEQFF. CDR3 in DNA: TGTGCCACCAGTGATTTCGGGACAGCCTACAATGAGCAGTTCTTC.